These T cell receptor beta chains were read from a single sample in a study of OX40 agonist ivuxolimab in advanced cancers. Profiling relied on immunoSEQ multiplex PCR, and the TCRdb table lists in-frame clones only, not all of them. The table shows 40,000 or so clones, with 60% to 80% occurring only once. Sequencing used CD4+ or CD8+ T cells sorted from blood, obtained in a trial of the OX40 agonist ivuxolimab. The receptors were sampled from an adult with an advanced solid tumor such as melanoma, head and neck, liver or kidney cancer. The CDR3 runs from the conserved cysteine through the conserved F or W. D genes are given only for firm matches. Some rows have no size entry. The others give once, few or many, or a class for an expanded clone.

CDR3nt: TGTGCCAGCAGTCCCAGCGGGAGAGCGTTCAATGAGCAGTTCTTC
CDR3aa: CASSPSGRAFNEQFF
v_gene: TRBV27
j_gene: TRBJ2-1
abundance: NA
d_gene: TRBD2

CDR3nt: TGCGCCAGCAGCCAAGGGAGGACAGCATTGCTTTATGGCTACACCTTC
CDR3aa: CASSQGRTALLYGYTF
v_gene: TRBV4-3
j_gene: TRBJ1-2
abundance: NA
d_gene: NA

CDR3nt: TGTGCCAGCAGCCTAGGACAAGCCTCTGGAAACACCATATATTTT
CDR3aa: CASSLGQASGNTIYF
v_gene: TRBV28
j_gene: TRBJ1-3
abundance: NA
d_gene: NA

CDR3nt: TGTGCCAGCAGTGGAGGGGCGGGTGGCTCCTACAATGAGCAGTTCTTC
CDR3aa: CASSGGAGGSYNEQFF
v_gene: TRBV2
j_gene: TRBJ2-1
abundance: NA
d_gene: NA

CDR3nt: TGTGCCAGCATGGGCCAGGCCTACGAGCAGTACTTC
CDR3aa: CASMGQAYEQYF
v_gene: TRBV7-9
j_gene: TRBJ2-7
abundance: few
d_gene: NA

CDR3nt: TGTGCCAGCAGCTTAAATAGGGATATTTACAATGAGCAGTTCTTC
CDR3aa: CASSLNRDIYNEQFF
v_gene: TRBV7-2
j_gene: TRBJ2-1
abundance: NA
d_gene: NA

CDR3nt: TGTGCCAGCAGCATACAGGCGAGGGGTGAAAAACTGTTTTTT
CDR3aa: CASSIQARGEKLFF
v_gene: TRBV9
j_gene: TRBJ1-4
abundance: once
d_gene: NA

CDR3nt: TGTGCCAGCAGTTTTAGAGGGGAGGGCTACGAGCAGTACTTC
CDR3aa: CASSFRGEGYEQYF
v_gene: TRBV27
j_gene: TRBJ2-7
abundance: NA
d_gene: TRBD2

CDR3nt: TGTGCCAGCAGGGGGACTTCCGGTGGCTACACCTTC
CDR3aa: CASRGTSGGYTF
v_gene: TRBV6-6
j_gene: TRBJ1-2
abundance: once
d_gene: NA

CDR3nt: TGTGCCAGTAGTATGGTGACTAGCGGCAGGTACTACGAGCAGTACTTC
CDR3aa: CASSMVTSGRYYEQYF
v_gene: TRBV19
j_gene: TRBJ2-7
abundance: NA
d_gene: TRBD2

CDR3nt: TGTGCCTGGAGTTCAGGGCAGGGATTCTTCGGCTACACCTTC
CDR3aa: CAWSSGQGFFGYTF
v_gene: TRBV30
j_gene: TRBJ1-2
abundance: NA
d_gene: NA

CDR3nt: TGCGCCAGCAGCCATAATGGGGGCTACACCTTC
CDR3aa: CASSHNGGYTF
v_gene: TRBV4-1
j_gene: TRBJ1-2
abundance: NA
d_gene: NA

CDR3nt: TGCGCCAGCAGTCACGGACAACTGGCCGAGCAGTACTTC
CDR3aa: CASSHGQLAEQYF
v_gene: TRBV4-1
j_gene: TRBJ2-7
abundance: few
d_gene: NA

CDR3nt: TGTGCCAGCAGCACGACAGGGGACAGCTCCTACGAGCAGTACTTC
CDR3aa: CASSTTGDSSYEQYF
v_gene: TRBV4-2
j_gene: TRBJ2-7
abundance: NA
d_gene: TRBD1

CDR3nt: TGTGCCAGCAGACCCGGGGGCAGGGGGCTTGACACTGAAGCTTTCTTT
CDR3aa: CASRPGGRGLDTEAFF
v_gene: TRBV7-9
j_gene: TRBJ1-1
abundance: NA
d_gene: TRBD1

CDR3nt: TGCGCCAGCAACCCTAGGACTAGCGGATACGAGCAGTACTTC
CDR3aa: CASNPRTSGYEQYF
v_gene: TRBV5-1
j_gene: TRBJ2-7
abundance: NA
d_gene: TRBD2

CDR3nt: TGTGCCACCAGCAGAAAGCGCCAGGGGGCTGGTGAAAAACTGTTTTTT
CDR3aa: CATSRKRQGAGEKLFF
v_gene: TRBV15
j_gene: TRBJ1-4
abundance: NA
d_gene: TRBD1

CDR3nt: TGTGCCAGCAGACATGCGGGACAGAGAACCTACGAGCAGTACTTC
CDR3aa: CASRHAGQRTYEQYF
v_gene: TRBV27
j_gene: TRBJ2-7
abundance: NA
d_gene: NA

CDR3nt: TGTGCCAGCAGTCTGACTAGTTGGGGTACGCAGTATTTT
CDR3aa: CASSLTSWGTQYF
v_gene: TRBV27
j_gene: TRBJ2-3
abundance: NA
d_gene: NA

CDR3nt: TGTGCCATCAGTGATGGGGGAGGGAGAGGCGGGGAGCTGTTTTTT
CDR3aa: CAISDGGGRGGELFF
v_gene: TRBV10-3
j_gene: TRBJ2-2
abundance: NA
d_gene: TRBD2

CDR3nt: TGCGCCAGCAGCTCCTTTGGCGGGAATTACAATGAGCAGTTCTTC
CDR3aa: CASSSFGGNYNEQFF
v_gene: TRBV5-1
j_gene: TRBJ2-1
abundance: few
d_gene: NA

CDR3nt: TGTGCCAGCTCAAGTCTTGGGACAGAGACCTACGAGCAGTACTTC
CDR3aa: CASSSLGTETYEQYF
v_gene: TRBV18
j_gene: TRBJ2-7
abundance: NA
d_gene: TRBD1

CDR3nt: TGTGCCAGCAGCTTAGATGGGACAGGGGCCGGGGAGCTGTTTTTT
CDR3aa: CASSLDGTGAGELFF
v_gene: TRBV7-2
j_gene: TRBJ2-2
abundance: NA
d_gene: TRBD1

CDR3nt: TGTGCCAGCAGTTCGGGTTACAGGGGGAACAATCAGCCCCAGCATTTT
CDR3aa: CASSSGYRGNNQPQHF
v_gene: TRBV28
j_gene: TRBJ1-5
abundance: NA
d_gene: TRBD1

CDR3nt: TGTGCCAGCAGTTTTGAATCTCGACTAGCGGGAGACGTGTGGGGAGATACGCAGTATTTT
CDR3aa: CASSFESRLAGDVWGDTQYF
v_gene: TRBV28
j_gene: TRBJ2-3
abundance: once
d_gene: TRBD2

CDR3nt: TGTGCCAGCAGTTACGCAGAGTACAATGAGCAGTTCTTC
CDR3aa: CASSYAEYNEQFF
v_gene: TRBV6-5
j_gene: TRBJ2-1
abundance: NA
d_gene: NA

CDR3nt: TGCAGTGCTAGAAATTACGATGAGCAGTTCTTC
CDR3aa: CSARNYDEQFF
v_gene: TRBV20-1
j_gene: TRBJ2-1
abundance: NA
d_gene: NA

CDR3nt: TGTGCCAGCAGCTTAACGGCTGTGCGGTCCGCGGGCGAGCAGTACTTC
CDR3aa: CASSLTAVRSAGEQYF
v_gene: TRBV7-2
j_gene: TRBJ2-7
abundance: NA
d_gene: NA

CDR3nt: TGTGCCATCAGTGCGGGGGACGACTCCTACAATGAGCAGTTCTTC
CDR3aa: CAISAGDDSYNEQFF
v_gene: TRBV10-3
j_gene: TRBJ2-1
abundance: once
d_gene: NA

CDR3nt: TGTGCCAGCAGCGGGACAGGGGGCCCCGACTACAATGAGCAGTTCTTC
CDR3aa: CASSGTGGPDYNEQFF
v_gene: TRBV9
j_gene: TRBJ2-1
abundance: NA
d_gene: TRBD1

CDR3nt: TGTGCCTCCCAGGAGGGGCTCAGAGGGGATGAGCAGTTCTTC
CDR3aa: CASQEGLRGDEQFF
v_gene: TRBV7-9
j_gene: TRBJ2-1
abundance: NA
d_gene: NA

CDR3nt: TGTGCCAGTAGTGTCGAATTGGTGCCGATGAACACTGAAGCTTTCTTT
CDR3aa: CASSVELVPMNTEAFF
v_gene: TRBV19
j_gene: TRBJ1-1
abundance: medium-sized
d_gene: NA

CDR3nt: TGCGCCAGCAGCTTGGTGGTCGGGCCCAGCACAGATACGCAGTATTTT
CDR3aa: CASSLVVGPSTDTQYF
v_gene: TRBV5-1
j_gene: TRBJ2-3
abundance: NA
d_gene: NA

CDR3nt: TGTGCCAGTAGCCTCGTCTCCTTGAACACTGAAGCTTTCTTT
CDR3aa: CASSLVSLNTEAFF
v_gene: TRBV19
j_gene: TRBJ1-1
abundance: NA
d_gene: NA

CDR3nt: TGTGCCAGCAGCTTAACGGCCCGGGGAACCTACACAGATACGCAGTATTTT
CDR3aa: CASSLTARGTYTDTQYF
v_gene: TRBV7-3
j_gene: TRBJ2-3
abundance: NA
d_gene: NA

CDR3nt: TGTGCCACCTCGCCGGACGGAGTGCTAGGGACCCAGTACTTC
CDR3aa: CATSPDGVLGTQYF
v_gene: TRBV19
j_gene: TRBJ2-5
abundance: NA
d_gene: NA

CDR3nt: TGTGCCAGCAGCTTAACCTTACAGGGATTAGGGGAAGCTTTCTTT
CDR3aa: CASSLTLQGLGEAFF
v_gene: TRBV11-2
j_gene: TRBJ1-1
abundance: few
d_gene: NA

CDR3nt: TGTGCCAGCAGCTTAGTGGGATCACAAGAGACCCAGTACTTC
CDR3aa: CASSLVGSQETQYF
v_gene: TRBV7-3
j_gene: TRBJ2-5
abundance: NA
d_gene: NA

CDR3nt: TGTGCCAGCAGTAGACTAAGCGACGAGCAGTACTTC
CDR3aa: CASSRLSDEQYF
v_gene: TRBV2
j_gene: TRBJ2-7
abundance: NA
d_gene: NA

CDR3nt: TGTGCCAGCAGCTTCGTTGCTAGCGGGGGCACAGATACGCAGTATTTT
CDR3aa: CASSFVASGGTDTQYF
v_gene: TRBV13
j_gene: TRBJ2-3
abundance: NA
d_gene: TRBD2

CDR3nt: TGTGCCAGCAGCTTTGGGAGGGCCTCGACCTACGAGCAGTACTTC
CDR3aa: CASSFGRASTYEQYF
v_gene: TRBV11-2
j_gene: TRBJ2-7
abundance: NA
d_gene: TRBD2